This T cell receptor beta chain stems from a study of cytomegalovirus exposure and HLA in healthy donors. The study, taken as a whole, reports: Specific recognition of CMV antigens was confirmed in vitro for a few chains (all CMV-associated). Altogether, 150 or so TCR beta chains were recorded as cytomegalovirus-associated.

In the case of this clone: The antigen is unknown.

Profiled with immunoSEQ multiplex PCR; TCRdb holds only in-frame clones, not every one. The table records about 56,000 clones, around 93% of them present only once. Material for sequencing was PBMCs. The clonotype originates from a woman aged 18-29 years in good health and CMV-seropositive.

CDR3 DNA sequence: TGTGCCAGCAGCTCAGGACACCCCAGCTCTGGGGCCAACGTCCTGACTTTC. Translated, it gives CASSSGHPSSGANVLTF. The chain links TRBV7-2 to TRBJ2-6; possibly TRBD1 for D (5 bases). The CDR3 length is 17 residues. The V end lost 4 bases, the J end lost 0 bases, and 13 bases lay between the germline ends. Germline V gene lookup returns CDR1 SGHTA and CDR2 FQGNSA.